The sequence of this T cell receptor (beta chain) was determined in a study of blood T cells in healthy people across ages. Whole-study findings and limits: Unknown CMV status may confound age-related changes in expanded clones.

The use of a sample-barcoded 5' primer and a J-beta primer mix characterized a second PCR of roughly 7 to 11 cycles. TCRdb recomputed calls from the 5' RACE reads with MiXCR, one row per CDR3 protein. This table has about 680,000 distinct CDR3 sequences, around 45% appearing once. With 2 bases removed from V and 1 base from J, the gap between germline ends came to 8 bases. This CDR3 has 15 amino acids. Germline CDR1 and CDR2: LGHNA and YSLEER. Worth noting for this clonotype: What it binds is not known.

V gene TRBV4-3 combines with J gene TRBJ2-2, with D hard to call. The sequencing input was blood. The TCR was taken from a woman in her sixties in good health. Here the CDR3 DNA reads TGCGCCAGCAGCCAATCTACGGTGAACACCGGGGAGCTGTTTTTT. Its protein is CASSQSTVNTGELFF.